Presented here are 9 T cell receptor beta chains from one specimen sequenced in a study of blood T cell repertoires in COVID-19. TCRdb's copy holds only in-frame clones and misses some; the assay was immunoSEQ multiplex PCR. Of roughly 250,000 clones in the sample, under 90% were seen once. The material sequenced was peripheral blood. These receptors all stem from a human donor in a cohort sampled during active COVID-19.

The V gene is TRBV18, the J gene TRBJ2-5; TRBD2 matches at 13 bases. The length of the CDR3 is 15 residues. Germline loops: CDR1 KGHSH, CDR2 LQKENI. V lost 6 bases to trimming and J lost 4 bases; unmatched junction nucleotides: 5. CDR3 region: CASSPRTSGGETQYF. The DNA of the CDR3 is TGTGCCAGCTCTCCAAGGACTAGCGGGGGAGAGACCCAGTACTTC. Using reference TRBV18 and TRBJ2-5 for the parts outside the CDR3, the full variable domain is NAGVMQNPRHLVRRRGQEARLRCSPMKGHSHVYWYRQLPEEGLKFMVYLQKENIIDESGMPKERFSAEFPKEGPSILRIQQVVRGDSAAYFCASSPRTSGGETQYFGPGTRLLVL.

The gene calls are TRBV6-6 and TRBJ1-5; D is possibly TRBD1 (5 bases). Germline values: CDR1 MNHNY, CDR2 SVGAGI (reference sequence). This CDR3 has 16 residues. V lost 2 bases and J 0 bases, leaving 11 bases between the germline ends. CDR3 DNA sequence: TGTGCCAGCAGTTACGGACATCCTGATAGCAATCAGCCCCAGCATTTT. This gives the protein CASSYGHPDSNQPQHF.

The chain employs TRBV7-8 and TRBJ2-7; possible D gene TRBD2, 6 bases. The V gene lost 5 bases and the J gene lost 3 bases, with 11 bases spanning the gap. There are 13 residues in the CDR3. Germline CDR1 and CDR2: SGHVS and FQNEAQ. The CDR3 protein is CASSARTIYEQYF. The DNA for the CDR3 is TGTGCCAGCAGCGCCCGGACTATCTACGAGCAGTACTTC.

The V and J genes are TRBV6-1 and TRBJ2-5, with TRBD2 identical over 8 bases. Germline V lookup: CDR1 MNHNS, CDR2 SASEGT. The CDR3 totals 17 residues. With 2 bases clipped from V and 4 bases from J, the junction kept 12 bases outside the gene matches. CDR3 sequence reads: CASSELVNGGAGETQYF. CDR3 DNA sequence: TGTGCCAGCAGTGAATTGGTAAACGGGGGGGCTGGAGAGACCCAGTACTTC.

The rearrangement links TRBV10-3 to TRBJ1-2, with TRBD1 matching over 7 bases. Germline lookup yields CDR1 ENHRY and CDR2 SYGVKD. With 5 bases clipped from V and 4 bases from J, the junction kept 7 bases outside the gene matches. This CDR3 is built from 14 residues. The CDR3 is CAISRQGATYGYTF. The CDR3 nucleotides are TGTGCCATCAGTAGACAGGGCGCAACCTATGGCTACACCTTC.

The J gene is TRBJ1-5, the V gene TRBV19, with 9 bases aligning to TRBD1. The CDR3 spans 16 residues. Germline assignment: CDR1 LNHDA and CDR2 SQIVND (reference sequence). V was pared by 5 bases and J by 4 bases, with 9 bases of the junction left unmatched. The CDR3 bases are TGTGCCAGTAGTCTATGGACAGGGGTCGAAAATCAGCCCCAGCATTTT. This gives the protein CASSLWTGVENQPQHF.

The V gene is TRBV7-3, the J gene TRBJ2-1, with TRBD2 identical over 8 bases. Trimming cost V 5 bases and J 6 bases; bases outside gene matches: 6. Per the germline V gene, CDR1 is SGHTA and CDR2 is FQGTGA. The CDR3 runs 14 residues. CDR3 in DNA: TGTGCCAGCAGCAGGAATAGCGGGGCCAATGAGCAGTTCTTC. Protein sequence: CASSRNSGANEQFF.

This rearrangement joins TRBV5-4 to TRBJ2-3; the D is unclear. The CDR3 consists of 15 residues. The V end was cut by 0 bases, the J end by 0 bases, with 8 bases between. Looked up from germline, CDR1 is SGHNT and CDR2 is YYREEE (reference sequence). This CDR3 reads CASSLGPTSTDTQYF. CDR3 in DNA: TGTGCCAGCAGCTTGGGTCCCACTAGCACAGATACGCAGTATTTT.

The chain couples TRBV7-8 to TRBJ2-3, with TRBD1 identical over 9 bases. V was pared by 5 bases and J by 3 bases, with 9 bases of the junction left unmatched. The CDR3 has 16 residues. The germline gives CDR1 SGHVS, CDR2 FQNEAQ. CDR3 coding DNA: TGTGCCAGCAGCCGCCACTCGACAGGGGGAACAGATACGCAGTATTTT. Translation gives CASSRHSTGGTDTQYF.